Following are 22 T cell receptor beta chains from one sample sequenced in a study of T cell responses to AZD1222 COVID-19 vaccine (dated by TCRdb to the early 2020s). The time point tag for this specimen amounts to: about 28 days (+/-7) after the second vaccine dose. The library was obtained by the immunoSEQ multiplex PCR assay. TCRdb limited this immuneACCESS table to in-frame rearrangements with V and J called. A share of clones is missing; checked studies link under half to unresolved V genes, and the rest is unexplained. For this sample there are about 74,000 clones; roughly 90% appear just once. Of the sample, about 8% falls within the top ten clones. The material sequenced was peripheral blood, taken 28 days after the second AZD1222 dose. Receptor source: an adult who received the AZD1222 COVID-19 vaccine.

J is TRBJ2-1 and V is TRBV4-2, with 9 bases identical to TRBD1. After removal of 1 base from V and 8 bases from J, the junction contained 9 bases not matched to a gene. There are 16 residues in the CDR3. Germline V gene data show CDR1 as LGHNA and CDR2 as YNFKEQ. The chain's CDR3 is CASSQAAGTGFYEQFF. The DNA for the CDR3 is TGTGCCAGCAGCCAAGCTGCCGGGACAGGGTTCTATGAGCAGTTCTTC.

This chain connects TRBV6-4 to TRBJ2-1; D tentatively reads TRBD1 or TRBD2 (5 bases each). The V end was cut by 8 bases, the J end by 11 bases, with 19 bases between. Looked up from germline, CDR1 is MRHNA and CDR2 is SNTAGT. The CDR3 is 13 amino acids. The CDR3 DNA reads TGTGCCAGCGCCCGAGAGAGAGGGGAAAAGCAGTTCTTC. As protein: CASARERGEKQFF.

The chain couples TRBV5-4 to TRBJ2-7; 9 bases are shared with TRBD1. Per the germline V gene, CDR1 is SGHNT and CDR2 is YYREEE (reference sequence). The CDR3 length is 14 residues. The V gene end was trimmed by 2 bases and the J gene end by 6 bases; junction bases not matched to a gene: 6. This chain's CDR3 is CASSFDRGAGEQYF. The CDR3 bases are TGTGCCAGCAGCTTCGACAGGGGGGCAGGCGAGCAGTACTTC.

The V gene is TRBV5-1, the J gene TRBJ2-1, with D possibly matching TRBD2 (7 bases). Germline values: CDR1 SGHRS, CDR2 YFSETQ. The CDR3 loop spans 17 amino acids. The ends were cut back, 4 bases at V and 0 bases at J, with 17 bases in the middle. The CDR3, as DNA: TGCGCCAGCAGCCCCCGGGGGGCGGGGACCTCCTACAATGAGCAGTTCTTC. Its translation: CASSPRGAGTSYNEQFF.

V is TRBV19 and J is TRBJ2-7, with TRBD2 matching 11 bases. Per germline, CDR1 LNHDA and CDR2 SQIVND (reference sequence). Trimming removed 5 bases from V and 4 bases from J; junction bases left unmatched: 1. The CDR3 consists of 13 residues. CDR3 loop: CASSSSGRYEQYF. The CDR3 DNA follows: TGTGCCAGTAGTTCTAGCGGGAGGTACGAGCAGTACTTC.

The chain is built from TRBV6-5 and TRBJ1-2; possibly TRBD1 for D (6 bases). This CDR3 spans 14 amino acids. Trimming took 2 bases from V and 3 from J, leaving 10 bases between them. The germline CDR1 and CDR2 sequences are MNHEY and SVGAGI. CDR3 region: CASSYTRGDYGYTF. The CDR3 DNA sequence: TGTGCCAGCAGTTACACCAGGGGAGACTATGGCTACACCTTC.

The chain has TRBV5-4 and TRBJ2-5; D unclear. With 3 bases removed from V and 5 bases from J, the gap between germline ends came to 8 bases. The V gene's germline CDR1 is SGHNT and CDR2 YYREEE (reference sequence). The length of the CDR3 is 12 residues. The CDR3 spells CASSWLGETQYF. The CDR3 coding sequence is TGTGCCAGCAGCTGGCTCGGGGAGACCCAGTACTTC.

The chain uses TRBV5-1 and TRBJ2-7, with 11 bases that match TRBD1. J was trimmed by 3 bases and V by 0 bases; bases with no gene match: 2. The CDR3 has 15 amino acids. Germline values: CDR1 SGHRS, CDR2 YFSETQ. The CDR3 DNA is TGCGCCAGCAGCTTGGCTGGGACAGGGGGCTACGAGCAGTACTTC. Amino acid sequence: CASSLAGTGGYEQYF.

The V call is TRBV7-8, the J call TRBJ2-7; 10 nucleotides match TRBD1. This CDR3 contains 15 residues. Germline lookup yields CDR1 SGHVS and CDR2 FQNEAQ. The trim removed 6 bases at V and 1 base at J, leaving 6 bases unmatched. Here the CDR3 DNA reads TGTGCCAGCAGAGACGGACAGGGGGTTTCCTACGAGCAGTACTTC. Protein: CASRDGQGVSYEQYF.

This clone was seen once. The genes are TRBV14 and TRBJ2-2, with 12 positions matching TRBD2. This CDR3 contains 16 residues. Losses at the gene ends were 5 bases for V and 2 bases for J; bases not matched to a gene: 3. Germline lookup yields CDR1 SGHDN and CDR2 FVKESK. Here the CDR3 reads CASSGGLAGNTGELFF. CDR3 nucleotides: TGTGCCAGCAGCGGCGGACTAGCGGGAAACACCGGGGAGCTGTTTTTT.

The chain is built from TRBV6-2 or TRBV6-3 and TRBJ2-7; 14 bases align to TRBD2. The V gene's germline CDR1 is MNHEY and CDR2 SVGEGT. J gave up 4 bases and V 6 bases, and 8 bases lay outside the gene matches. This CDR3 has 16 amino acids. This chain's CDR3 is CASSRGTSGSGYEQYF. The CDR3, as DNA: TGTGCCAGCAGCCGCGGGACTAGCGGGAGTGGGTACGAGCAGTACTTC.

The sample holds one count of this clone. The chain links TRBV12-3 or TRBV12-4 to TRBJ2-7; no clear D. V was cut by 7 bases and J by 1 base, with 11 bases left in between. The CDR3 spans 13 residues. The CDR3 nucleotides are TGTGCCAGCACCCTTAAACCTTCCTACGAGCAGTACTTC. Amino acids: CASTLKPSYEQYF.

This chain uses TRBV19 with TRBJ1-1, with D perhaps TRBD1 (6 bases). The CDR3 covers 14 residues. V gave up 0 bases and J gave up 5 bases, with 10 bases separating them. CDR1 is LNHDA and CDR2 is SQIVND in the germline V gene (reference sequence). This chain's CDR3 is CASSIEGARTEAFF. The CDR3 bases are TGTGCCAGTAGTATAGAGGGGGCGCGGACTGAAGCTTTCTTT.

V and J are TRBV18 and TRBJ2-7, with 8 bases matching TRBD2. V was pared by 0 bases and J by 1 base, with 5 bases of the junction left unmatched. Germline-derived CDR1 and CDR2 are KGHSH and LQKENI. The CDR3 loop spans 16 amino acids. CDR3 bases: TGTGCCAGCTCACCACCGGCGGGGGGCGGTTCCTACGAGCAGTACTTC. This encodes CASSPPAGGGSYEQYF. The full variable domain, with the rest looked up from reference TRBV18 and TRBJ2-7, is NAGVMQNPRHLVRRRGQEARLRCSPMKGHSHVYWYRQLPEEGLKFMVYLQKENIIDESGMPKERFSAEFPKEGPSILRIQQVVRGDSAAYFCASSPPAGGGSYEQYFGPGTRLTVT.

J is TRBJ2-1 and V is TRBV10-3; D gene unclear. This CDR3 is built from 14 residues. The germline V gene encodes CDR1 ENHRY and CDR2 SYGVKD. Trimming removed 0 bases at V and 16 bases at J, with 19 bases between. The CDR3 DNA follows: TGTGCCATCAGTGAGTCGAATCTGGGGAACCCTTACTTCTTC. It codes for CAISESNLGNPYFF.

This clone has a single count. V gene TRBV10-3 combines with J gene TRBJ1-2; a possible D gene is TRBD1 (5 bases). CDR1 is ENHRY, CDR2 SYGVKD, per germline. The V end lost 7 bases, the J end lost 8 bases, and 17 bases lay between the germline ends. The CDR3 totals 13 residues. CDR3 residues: CAITPDSRGGYTF. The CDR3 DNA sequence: TGTGCCATCACCCCCGACAGCCGCGGGGGCTACACCTTC.

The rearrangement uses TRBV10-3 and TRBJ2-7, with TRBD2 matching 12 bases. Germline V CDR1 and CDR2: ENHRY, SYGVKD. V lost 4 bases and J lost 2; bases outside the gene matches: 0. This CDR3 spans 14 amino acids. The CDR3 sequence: CAISGTSGTYEQYF. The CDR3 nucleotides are TGTGCCATCAGTGGGACTAGCGGGACCTACGAGCAGTACTTC.

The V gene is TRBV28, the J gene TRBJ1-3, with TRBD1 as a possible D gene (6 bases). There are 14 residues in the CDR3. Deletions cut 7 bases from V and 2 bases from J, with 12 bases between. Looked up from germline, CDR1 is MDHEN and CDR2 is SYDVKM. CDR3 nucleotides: TGTGCCAGCATCGCACAGGGTACTGGAAACACCATATATTTT. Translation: CASIAQGTGNTIYF.

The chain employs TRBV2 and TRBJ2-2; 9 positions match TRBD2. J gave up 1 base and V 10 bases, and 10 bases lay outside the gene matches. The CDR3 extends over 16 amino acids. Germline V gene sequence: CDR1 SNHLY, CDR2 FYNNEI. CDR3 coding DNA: TGTGCCACCCCGCGGGGCGGGAGGGAGAACACCGGGGAGCTGTTTTTT. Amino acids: CATPRGGRENTGELFF.

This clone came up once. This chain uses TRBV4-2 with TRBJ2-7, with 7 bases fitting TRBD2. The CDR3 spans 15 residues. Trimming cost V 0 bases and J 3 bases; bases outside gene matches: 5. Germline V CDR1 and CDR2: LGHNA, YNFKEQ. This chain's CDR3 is CASSQDGGLLYEQYF. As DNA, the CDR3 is TGTGCCAGCAGCCAAGATGGGGGACTACTCTACGAGCAGTACTTC.

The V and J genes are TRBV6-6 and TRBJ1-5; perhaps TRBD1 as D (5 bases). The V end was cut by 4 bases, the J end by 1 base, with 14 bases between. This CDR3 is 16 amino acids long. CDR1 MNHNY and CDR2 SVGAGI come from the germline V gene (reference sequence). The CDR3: CASSSRGGSSNQPQHF. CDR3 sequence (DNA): TGTGCCAGCAGTTCCCGGGGGGGGTCGAGCAATCAGCCCCAGCATTTT.

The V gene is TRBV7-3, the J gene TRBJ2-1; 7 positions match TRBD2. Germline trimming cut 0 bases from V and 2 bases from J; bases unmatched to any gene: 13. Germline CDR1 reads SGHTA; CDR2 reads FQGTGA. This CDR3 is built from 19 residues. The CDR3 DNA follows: TGTGCCAGCAGCTTAACGGCGCCGAGGGCTAGCGGCACCTACAATGAGCAGTTCTTC. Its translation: CASSLTAPRASGTYNEQFF.